This passage covers 8 T cell receptor beta chains from one sample sequenced in a study of blood T cell repertoires in COVID-19. Clones were sequenced by immunoSEQ multiplex PCR, and TCRdb holds only the in-frame ones, with some missing. Of some 150,000 clones listed, 70% to 85% were seen once; the top ten hold roughly 10%. Material for sequencing was peripheral blood. Source of these receptors: a woman older than 75 in a cohort sampled during active or convalescent COVID-19.

The chain has TRBV29-1 and TRBJ2-2; maybe TRBD2 (7 bases). V was cut by 3 bases and J by 4 bases, with 9 bases left in between. In germline, CDR1 is SQVTM, CDR2 ANQGSEA. The CDR3 has 13 amino acids. As DNA, the CDR3 is TGCAGCGTTGAGGGGGGGGCCACCGGGGAGCTGTTTTTT. Residues: CSVEGGATGELFF.

The chain employs TRBV14 and TRBJ1-2; weak D call: TRBD1 (6 bases). The germline gives CDR1 SGHDN, CDR2 FVKESK. The ends were cut back, 0 bases at V and 1 base at J, with 15 bases in the middle. CDR3 length equals 17 residues. The CDR3 bases are TGTGCCAGCAGCCAAGACAGGGGCGTTGAAGATAACTATGGCTACACCTTC. This translates into CASSQDRGVEDNYGYTF.

V gene TRBV30 combines with J gene TRBJ1-2; D is perhaps TRBD1 (5 bases). V dropped 2 bases and J dropped 4 bases, with 11 bases sitting between them. Germline V gene lookup returns CDR1 GTSNPN and CDR2 SVGIG (reference sequence). The CDR3 contains 13 residues. In nucleotides, the CDR3 is TGTGCCTGGAGTCAAGGGGAGGGCTATGGCTACACCTTC. It translates to CAWSQGEGYGYTF. Filled out from reference TRBV30 and TRBJ1-2, the complete variable domain reads SQTIHQWPATLVQPVGSPLSLECTVEGTSNPNLYWYRQAAGRGLQLLFYSVGIGQISSEVPQNLSASRPQDRQFILSSKKLLLSDSGFYLCAWSQGEGYGYTFGSGTRLTVV.

This clone was seen only once. The V gene is TRBV3-1 (or the pseudogene TRBV3-2), the J gene TRBJ1-2; TRBD1 agrees at 8 bases. The CDR3 is 13 amino acids. The germline CDR1 and CDR2 sequences are LGHDT and YNNKEL (reference sequence). After removal of 3 bases from V and 5 bases from J, the junction contained 2 bases not matched to a gene. The CDR3 sequence is CASSHQGAYGYTF. CDR3 nucleotides: TGTGCCAGCAGCCATCAGGGGGCGTATGGCTACACCTTC.

J is TRBJ2-1 and V is TRBV7-2; a possible D gene is TRBD2 (6 bases). The CDR3 has 16 amino acids. The V gene lost 6 bases and the J gene lost 2 bases, with 17 bases spanning the gap. Germline V gene lookup returns CDR1 SGHTA and CDR2 FQGNSA. CDR3 amino acids: CASSSVAGPTYNEQFF. The CDR3 nucleotides are TGTGCCAGCAGTTCGGTGGCGGGGCCCACCTACAATGAGCAGTTCTTC. The full variable domain, with the rest looked up from reference TRBV7-2 and TRBJ2-1, is GAGVSQSPSNKVTEKGKDVELRCDPISGHTALYWYRQSLGQGLEFLIYFQGNSAPDKSGLPSDRFSAERTGGSVSTLTIQRTQQEDSAVYLCASSSVAGPTYNEQFFGPGTRLTVL.

The CDR3 nucleotides are TGTGCCAGCAGCTTAGCGGGAGGACAGGGTGTCTATGGCTACACCTTC. Amino acid sequence: CASSLAGGQGVYGYTF. This chain connects TRBV7-9 to TRBJ1-2, with 8 bases lining up with TRBD1. Germline lookup yields CDR1 SEHNR and CDR2 FQNEAQ (reference sequence). With V trimmed by 0 bases and J by 4 bases, 7 bases remained unmatched. The length of the CDR3 is 16 residues.

This clone was counted only a few times. V gene TRBV19 combines with J gene TRBJ2-2; 8 nucleotides align to TRBD1. This CDR3 region has 18 residues. CDR1 is LNHDA and CDR2 is SQIVND in the germline V gene (reference sequence). V lost 6 bases, J lost 1 base, and 13 bases stayed unmatched. CDR3 protein: CASSGHRGQGKNTGELFF. As DNA, the CDR3 is TGTGCCAGTAGCGGACACAGAGGACAGGGAAAGAACACCGGGGAGCTGTTTTTT. Complete variable domain (other parts from reference TRBV19 and TRBJ2-2): DGGITQSPKYLFRKEGQNVTLSCEQNLNHDAMYWYRQDPGQGLRLIYYSQIVNDFQKGDIAEGYSVSREKKESFPLTVTSAQKNPTAFYLCASSGHRGQGKNTGELFFGEGSRLTVL.

V gene TRBV7-2 combines with J gene TRBJ2-7; 9 nucleotides agree with TRBD1. V lost 6 bases to trimming and J lost 3 bases; unmatched junction nucleotides: 3. This CDR3 has 13 residues. The germline CDR1 and CDR2 sequences are SGHTA and FQGNSA. CDR3 sequence: CASSNRGLYEQYF. In nucleotides, the CDR3 is TGTGCCAGCAGTAACAGGGGGCTCTACGAGCAGTACTTC.